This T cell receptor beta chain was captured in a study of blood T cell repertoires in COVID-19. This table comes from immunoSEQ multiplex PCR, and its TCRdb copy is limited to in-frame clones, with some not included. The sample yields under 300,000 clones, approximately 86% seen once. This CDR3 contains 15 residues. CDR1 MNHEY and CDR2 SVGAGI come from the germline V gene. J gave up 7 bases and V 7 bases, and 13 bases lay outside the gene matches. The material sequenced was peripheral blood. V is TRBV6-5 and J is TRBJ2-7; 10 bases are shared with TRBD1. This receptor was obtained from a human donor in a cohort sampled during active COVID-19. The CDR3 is CASTPRPTGGAEQYF. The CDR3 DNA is TGTGCCAGCACCCCAAGACCGACAGGGGGCGCAGAGCAGTACTTC.